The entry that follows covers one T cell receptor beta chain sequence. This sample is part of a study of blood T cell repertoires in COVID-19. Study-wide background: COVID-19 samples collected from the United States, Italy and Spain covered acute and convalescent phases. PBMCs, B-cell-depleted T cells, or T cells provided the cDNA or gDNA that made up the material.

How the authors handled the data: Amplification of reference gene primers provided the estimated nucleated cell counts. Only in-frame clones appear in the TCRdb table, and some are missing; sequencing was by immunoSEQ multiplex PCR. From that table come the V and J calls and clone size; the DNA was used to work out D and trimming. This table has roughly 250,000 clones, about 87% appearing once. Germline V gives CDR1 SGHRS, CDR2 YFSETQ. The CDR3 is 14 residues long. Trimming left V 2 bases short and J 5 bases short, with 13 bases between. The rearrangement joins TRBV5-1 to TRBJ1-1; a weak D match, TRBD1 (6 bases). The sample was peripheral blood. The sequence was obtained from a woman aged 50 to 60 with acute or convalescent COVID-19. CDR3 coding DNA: TGCGCCAGCAGCTTCGTATCCGACAGGACTGAAGCTTTCTTT. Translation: CASSFVSDRTEAFF. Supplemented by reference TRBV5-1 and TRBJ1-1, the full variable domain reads KAGVTQTPRYLIKTRGQQVTLSCSPISGHRSVSWYQQTPGQGLQFLFEYFSETQRNKGNFPGRFSGRQFSNSRSEMNVSTLELGDSALYLCASSFVSDRTEAFFGQGTRLTVV.